This T cell receptor (beta chain) originates from a study of tumor-infiltrating lymphocytes in oesophageal squamous cell carcinoma (dated by TCRdb to 2015 to 2016). The library relied on PCR. The sequencing machine was an Illumina HiSeq 2000. The raw public data were reprocessed by TCRdb itself: fastp quality trimming at Q25, MiXCR clonotype calling, in-frame beta chains only. Every CDR3 protein is listed once, alongside the most common genes and DNA of its rows. For this sample the table gives under 20,000 distinct CDR3 sequences, of which under 40% were detected only once. 6% to 7% of the sample lies in the top ten. This clonotype was recorded many times. Its target antigen remains unknown. No much larger clone exists at a distance of one base, and base qualities are not known. Sequences were obtained from blood. This TCR came from a male donor with esophageal squamous cell carcinoma.

The sequence in DNA is TGTGCCAGCAGTTGGACAGGGGGAAGCAATCAGCCCCAGCATTTT. Its product reads: CASSWTGGSNQPQHF. The rearrangement combines TRBV12-3 or TRBV12-4 with TRBJ1-5; TRBD1 aligns with 10 central bases. Including cysteine and phenylalanine, the CDR3 has 15 amino acids. Just CDR3 DNA is preserved here, 45 bases in frame from base 1. The V end gives up 4 bases and the J end 1 base, leaving 1 base in the junction not matched to a gene.